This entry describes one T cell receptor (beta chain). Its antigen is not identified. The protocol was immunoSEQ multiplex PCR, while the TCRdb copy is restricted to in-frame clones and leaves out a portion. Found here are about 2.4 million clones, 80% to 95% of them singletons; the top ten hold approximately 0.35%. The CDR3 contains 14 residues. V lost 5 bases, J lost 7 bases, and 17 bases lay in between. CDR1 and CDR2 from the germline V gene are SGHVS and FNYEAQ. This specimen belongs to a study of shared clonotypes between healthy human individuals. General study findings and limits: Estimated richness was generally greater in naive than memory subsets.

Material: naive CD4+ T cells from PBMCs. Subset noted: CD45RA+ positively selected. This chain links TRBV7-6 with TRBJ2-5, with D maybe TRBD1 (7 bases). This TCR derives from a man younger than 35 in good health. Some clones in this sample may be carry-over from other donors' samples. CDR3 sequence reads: CASSPTRGDGTQYF. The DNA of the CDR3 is TGTGCCAGCAGCCCTACCAGGGGGGATGGGACCCAGTACTTC.